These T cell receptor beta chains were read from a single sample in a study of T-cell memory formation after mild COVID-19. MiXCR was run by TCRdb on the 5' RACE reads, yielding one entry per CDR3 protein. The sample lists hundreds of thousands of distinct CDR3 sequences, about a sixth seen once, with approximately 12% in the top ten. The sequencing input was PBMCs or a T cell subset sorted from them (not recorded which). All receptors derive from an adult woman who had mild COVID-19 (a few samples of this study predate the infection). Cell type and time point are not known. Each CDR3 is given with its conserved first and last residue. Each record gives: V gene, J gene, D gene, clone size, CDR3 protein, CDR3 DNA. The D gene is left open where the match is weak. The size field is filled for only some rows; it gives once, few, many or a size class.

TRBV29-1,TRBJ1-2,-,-,CSIPRTPQGDGYTF,TGCAGCATCCCCAGGACCCCGCAAGGGGACGGCTACACCTTC
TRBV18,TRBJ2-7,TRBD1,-,CASSPRRQGIYEQYF,TGTGCCAGCTCACCTCGGAGACAGGGCATATACGAGCAGTACTTC
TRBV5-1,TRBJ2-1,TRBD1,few,CASSFGQGAVSDEQFF,TGCGCCAGCAGCTTTGGACAGGGGGCTGTATCAGATGAGCAGTTCTTC
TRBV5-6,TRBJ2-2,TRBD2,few,CASSTRLSSGEGTGELFF,TGTGCCAGCAGCACCCGCCTCTCTAGCGGGGAGGGGACCGGGGAGCTGTTTTTT
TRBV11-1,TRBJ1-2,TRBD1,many,CASSPTGDYGYTF,TGTGCCAGCAGCCCGACAGGGGACTATGGCTACACCTTC
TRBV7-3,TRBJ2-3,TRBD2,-,CASSFGTSESPDTQYF,TGTGCCAGCAGCTTCGGGACTAGCGAATCTCCAGATACGCAGTATTTT
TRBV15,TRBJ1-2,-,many,CATSRDPYRADYGYTF,TGTGCCACCAGCAGAGATCCCTACAGGGCAGACTATGGCTACACCTTC
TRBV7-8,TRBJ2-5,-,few,CASSLKRVQETQYF,TGTGCCAGCAGCTTAAAAAGGGTCCAAGAGACCCAGTACTTC
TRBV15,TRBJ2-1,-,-,CATSGWGTHYNEQFF,TGTGCCACCAGCGGGTGGGGTACACACTACAATGAGCAGTTCTTC
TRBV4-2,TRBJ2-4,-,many,CASSQDRGQAPQYF,TGTGCCAGCAGCCAAGACAGGGGCCAAGCGCCGCAGTACTTC
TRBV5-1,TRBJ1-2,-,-,CASSSGHYERGGYTF,TGCGCCAGCAGCTCGGGACATTACGAAAGGGGTGGCTACACCTTC
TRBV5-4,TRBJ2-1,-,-,CASALADEQFF,TGTGCCAGCGCGCTAGCCGATGAGCAGTTCTTC
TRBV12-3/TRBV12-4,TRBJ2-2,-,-,CASRTSTYTGELFF,TGTGCCAGCAGGACGAGCACCTACACCGGGGAGCTGTTTTTT
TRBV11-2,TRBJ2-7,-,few,CASSYQAGGSYEQYF,TGTGCCAGCAGCTACCAAGCCGGGGGCTCCTACGAGCAGTACTTC
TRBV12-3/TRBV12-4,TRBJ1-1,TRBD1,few,CASSLTGGKRFGTEAFF,TGTGCCAGCAGTTTGACAGGGGGCAAACGGTTCGGCACTGAAGCTTTCTTT
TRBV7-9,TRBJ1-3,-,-,CASSLWSSSGNTIYF,TGTGCCAGCAGCTTATGGTCTAGCTCTGGAAACACCATATATTTT
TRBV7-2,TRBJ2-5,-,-,CASSFTKRETQYF,TGTGCCAGCAGCTTTACGAAAAGAGAGACCCAGTACTTC
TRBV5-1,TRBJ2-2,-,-,CASSLGGVRRNTGELFF,TGCGCCAGCAGCTTGGGTGGAGTGAGAAGGAACACCGGGGAGCTGTTTTTT
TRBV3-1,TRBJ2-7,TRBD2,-,CASSQELTGLAGVYEQYF,TGTGCCAGCAGCCAAGAATTGACAGGACTAGCGGGGGTCTACGAGCAGTACTTC
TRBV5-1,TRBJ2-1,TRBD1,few,CASSWGQPNSYNEQFF,TGCGCCAGCAGCTGGGGACAGCCCAACTCCTACAATGAGCAGTTCTTC
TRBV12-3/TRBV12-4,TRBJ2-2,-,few,CASSFSLFGGELFF,TGTGCCAGCAGTTTCTCGCTCTTTGGCGGGGAGCTGTTTTTT
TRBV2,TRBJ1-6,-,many,CASGGVADGNSPLHF,TGTGCCAGCGGAGGGGTGGCAGACGGTAATTCACCCCTCCACTTT
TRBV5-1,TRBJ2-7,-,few,CASSLDGGPPYEQYF,TGCGCCAGCAGCTTGGACGGGGGGCCCCCCTACGAGCAGTACTTC
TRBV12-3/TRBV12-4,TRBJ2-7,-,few,CASSLGQPYYEQYF,TGTGCCAGCAGTTTAGGGCAGCCCTACTACGAGCAGTACTTC
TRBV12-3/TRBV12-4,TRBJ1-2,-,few,CASSSPTWANYGYTF,TGTGCCAGCAGCTCCCCCACATGGGCTAACTATGGCTACACCTTC
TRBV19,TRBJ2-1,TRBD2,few,CASSSAGTSLRNEQFF,TGTGCCAGTAGTAGCGCCGGGACTAGCCTCAGGAATGAGCAGTTCTTC
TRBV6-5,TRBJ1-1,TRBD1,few,CASSPTGTGVANTEAFF,TGTGCCAGCAGCCCAACCGGTACAGGGGTTGCGAACACTGAAGCTTTCTTT
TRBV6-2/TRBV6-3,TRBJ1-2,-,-,CASSYGGTHYGYTF,TGTGCCAGCAGTTATGGGGGGACCCACTATGGCTACACCTTC
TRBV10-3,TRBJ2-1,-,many,CAISAGRWNEQFF,TGTGCCATCAGTGCGGGGAGATGGAATGAGCAGTTCTTC
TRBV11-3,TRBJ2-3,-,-,CASTLRGDTQYF,TGTGCCAGCACCCTTCGTGGCGATACGCAGTATTTT
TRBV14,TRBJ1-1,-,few,CASSQARGPNTEAFF,TGTGCCAGCAGCCAAGCACGGGGACCGAACACTGAAGCTTTCTTT
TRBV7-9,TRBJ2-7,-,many,CASSLVGPPYEQYF,TGCGCCAGCAGCTTGGTTGGTCCCCCCTACGAGCAGTACTTC
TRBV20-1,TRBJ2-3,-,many,CSASGVRGAVLTDTQYF,TGCAGTGCTAGCGGGGTGAGAGGGGCGGTGCTCACAGATACGCAGTATTTT
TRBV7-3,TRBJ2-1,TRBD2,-,CASSFSPLAGRESEQFF,TGTGCCAGCAGCTTTAGCCCCCTAGCGGGAAGGGAGAGTGAGCAGTTCTTC
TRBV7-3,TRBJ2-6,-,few,CASSPGPGHYSGANVLTF,TGTGCCAGCAGCCCAGGACCTGGACACTACTCTGGGGCCAACGTCCTGACTTTC
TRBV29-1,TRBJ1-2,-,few,CSVAGGGRNYGYTF,TGCAGCGTGGCGGGGGGCGGGAGGAACTATGGCTACACCTTC
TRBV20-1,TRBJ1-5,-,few,CSARWGGRQNQPQHF,TGCAGTGCTAGATGGGGCGGCCGTCAGAACCAGCCCCAGCATTTT
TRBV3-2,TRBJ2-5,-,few,CASSLRRGRSPSYQETQYF,TGTGCCAGCAGCCTCCGTCGCGGGAGGTCCCCCTCGTACCAAGAGACCCAGTACTTC
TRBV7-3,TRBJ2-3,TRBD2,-,CASSKHGTSGGEDTQYF,TGTGCCAGCAGCAAACACGGGACTAGCGGGGGAGAAGATACGCAGTATTTT
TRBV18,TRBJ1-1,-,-,CASSPPIQSRHTEAFF,TGTGCCAGCTCACCCCCCATACAGAGCAGGCACACTGAAGCTTTCTTT
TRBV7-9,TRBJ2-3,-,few,CASSFLSLASTDTQYF,TGTGCCAGCAGCTTTCTCTCCCTGGCTAGCACAGATACGCAGTATTTT
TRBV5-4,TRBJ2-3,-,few,CASSSLGPAAGTDTQYF,TGTGCCAGCAGCTCCCTTGGGCCCGCAGCAGGCACAGATACGCAGTATTTT
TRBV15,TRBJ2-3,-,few,CATGRATSTQYF,TGTGCCACCGGCAGGGCTACGTCGACGCAGTATTTT
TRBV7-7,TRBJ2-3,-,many,CASSLGAGDTQYF,TGTGCTAGCAGCTTAGGGGCCGGGGATACGCAGTATTTT
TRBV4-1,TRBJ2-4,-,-,CASSRPSRELGIQYF,TGCGCCAGCAGCCGCCCTAGTCGGGAGTTAGGCATTCAGTACTTC
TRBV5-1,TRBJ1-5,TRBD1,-,CASSLGTGEFVGNQPQHF,TGCGCCAGCAGCTTGGGGACAGGGGAATTCGTGGGCAATCAGCCCCAGCATTTT
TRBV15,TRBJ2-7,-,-,CATSRAGLNEQYF,TGTGCCACCAGCAGAGCGGGCCTCAACGAGCAGTACTTC